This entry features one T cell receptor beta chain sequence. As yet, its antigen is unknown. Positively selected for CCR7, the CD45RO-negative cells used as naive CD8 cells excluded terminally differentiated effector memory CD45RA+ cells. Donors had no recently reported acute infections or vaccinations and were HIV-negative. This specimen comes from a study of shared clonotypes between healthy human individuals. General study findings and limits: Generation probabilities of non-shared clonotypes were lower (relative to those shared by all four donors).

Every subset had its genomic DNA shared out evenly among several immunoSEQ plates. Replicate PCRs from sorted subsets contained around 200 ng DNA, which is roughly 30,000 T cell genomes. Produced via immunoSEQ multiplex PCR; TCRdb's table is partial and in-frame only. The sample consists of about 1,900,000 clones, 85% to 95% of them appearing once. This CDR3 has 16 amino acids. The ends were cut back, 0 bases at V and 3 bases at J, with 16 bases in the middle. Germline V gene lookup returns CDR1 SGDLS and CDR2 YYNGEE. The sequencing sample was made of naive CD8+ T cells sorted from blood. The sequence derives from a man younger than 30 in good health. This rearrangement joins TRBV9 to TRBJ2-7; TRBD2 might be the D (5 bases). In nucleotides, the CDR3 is TGTGCCAGCAGCGTAGCGTCGGGATCCCCTGTCTACGAGCAGTACTTC. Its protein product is CASSVASGSPVYEQYF.